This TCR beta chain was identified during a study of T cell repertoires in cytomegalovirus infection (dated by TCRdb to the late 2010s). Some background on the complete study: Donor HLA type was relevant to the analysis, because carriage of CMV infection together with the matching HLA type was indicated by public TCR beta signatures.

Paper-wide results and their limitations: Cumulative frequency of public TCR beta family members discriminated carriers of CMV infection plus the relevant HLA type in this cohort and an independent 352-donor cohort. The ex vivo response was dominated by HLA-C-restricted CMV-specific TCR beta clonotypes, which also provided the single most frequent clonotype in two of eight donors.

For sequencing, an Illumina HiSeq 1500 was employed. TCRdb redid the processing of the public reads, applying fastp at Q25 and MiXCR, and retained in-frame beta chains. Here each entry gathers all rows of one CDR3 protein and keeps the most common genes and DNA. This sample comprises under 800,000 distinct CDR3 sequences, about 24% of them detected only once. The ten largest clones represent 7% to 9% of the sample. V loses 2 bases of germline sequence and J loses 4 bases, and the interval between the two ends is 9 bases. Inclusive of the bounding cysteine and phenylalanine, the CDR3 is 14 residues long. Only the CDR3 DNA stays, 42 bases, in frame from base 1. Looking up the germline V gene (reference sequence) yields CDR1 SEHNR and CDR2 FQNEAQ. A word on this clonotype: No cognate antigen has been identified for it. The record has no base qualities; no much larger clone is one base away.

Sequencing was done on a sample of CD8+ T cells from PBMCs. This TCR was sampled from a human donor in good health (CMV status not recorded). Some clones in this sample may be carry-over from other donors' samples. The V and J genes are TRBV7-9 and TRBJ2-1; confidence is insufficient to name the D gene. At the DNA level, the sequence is TGTGCCAGCAGCTTAACCCTCAAATACAATGAGCAGTTCTTC. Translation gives CASSLTLKYNEQFF. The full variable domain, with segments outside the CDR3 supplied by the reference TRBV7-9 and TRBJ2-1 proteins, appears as DTGVSQNPRHKITKRGQNVTFRCDPISEHNRLYWYRQTLGQGPEFLTYFQNEAQLEKSRLLSDRFSAERPKGSFSTLEIQRTEQGDSAMYLCASSLTLKYNEQFFGPGTRLTVL.